The 24 T cell receptor beta chains below were found in one sample sequenced in a study of cytomegalovirus exposure and HLA in healthy donors. The PCR was carried out with 60 Vbeta primers and 13 Jbeta primers. The protocol was immunoSEQ multiplex PCR, while the TCRdb copy is restricted to in-frame clones and leaves out a portion. The record lists 140,000 or so clones, of which the ten most abundant hold 0.75% to 1%. Sequencing used PBMCs. These receptors all come from a male donor in good health and CMV-seronegative.

The chain carries TRBV11-1 and TRBJ1-1, with TRBD1 identical over 8 bases. There are 14 residues in the CDR3. Trimming took 2 bases from V and 5 from J; bases not matched to a gene: 4. Germline assignment: CDR1 SGHAT and CDR2 FQDESV (reference sequence). For the CDR3, the DNA is TGTGCCAGCAGCTTACAGGGGGCGCGGACTGAAGCTTTCTTT. Protein: CASSLQGARTEAFF.

This chain joins TRBV10-1 and TRBJ1-1; D is ambiguous. With 3 bases removed from V and 4 bases from J, the gap between germline ends came to 9 bases. CDR1 is WNHNN, CDR2 SYGVQD, per germline (reference sequence). The CDR3 contains 13 residues. For the CDR3, the DNA is TGCGCCAGCAGTGAAAGGGAGGGCACTGAAGCTTTCTTT. This sequence encodes CASSEREGTEAFF.

The rearrangement joins TRBV7-6 to TRBJ1-5; the D is unclear. Germline CDR1 and CDR2: SGHVS and FNYEAQ. The germline V and J ends were trimmed by 4 bases and 5 bases, with 15 bases remaining between them. The CDR3 has 15 residues. The CDR3 is CASSSVGGVDQPQHF. DNA for the CDR3: TGTGCCAGCAGCTCCGTTGGAGGCGTAGATCAGCCCCAGCATTTT.

The CDR3 DNA follows: TGTGCCAGCAGCCCCGGGGTCTTGAATGGCTACACCTTC. This sequence encodes CASSPGVLNGYTF. V is TRBV7-2 and J is TRBJ1-2; the D is unclear. Trimming cost V 5 bases and J 6 bases, with 13 bases left between them. This CDR3 is built from 13 residues. The germline V gene encodes CDR1 SGHTA and CDR2 FQGNSA.

The rearrangement joins TRBV5-6 to TRBJ2-1; maybe TRBD1 (5 bases). The germline V and J ends were trimmed by 2 bases and 7 bases, with 19 bases remaining between them. Germline V CDR1 and CDR2: SGHDT, YYEEEE. There are 16 residues in the CDR3. The CDR3 spells CASSFLGRAVTNEQFF. DNA of the CDR3: TGTGCCAGCAGCTTTCTTGGCAGGGCGGTAACGAATGAGCAGTTCTTC.

The chain recombines TRBV11-2 with TRBJ2-5; 10 bases are shared with TRBD2. The germline gives CDR1 SGHAT, CDR2 FQNNGV. V dropped 4 bases and J dropped 2; count of bases not matched to a gene: 7. There are 16 residues in the CDR3. This CDR3 reads CASSYRTSGLQETQYF. CDR3 in DNA: TGTGCCAGCAGCTATCGGACTAGCGGATTACAAGAGACCCAGTACTTC.

This chain connects TRBV27 to TRBJ2-1, with TRBD2 matching over 10 bases. With V trimmed by 6 bases and J by 5 bases, 4 bases remained unmatched. The CDR3 loop spans 14 amino acids. Germline CDR1 MNHEY, CDR2 SMNVEV (reference sequence). CDR3 loop: CASRGLALNNEQFF. The DNA for the CDR3 is TGTGCCAGCAGGGGACTAGCGCTCAACAATGAGCAGTTCTTC.

For the CDR3, the DNA is TGCGCCAGCAGCTTGGCCCTCGGGAGTAACACCGGGGAGCTGTTTTTT. Translation gives CASSLALGSNTGELFF. The chain recombines TRBV5-1 with TRBJ2-2, with D perhaps TRBD2 (6 bases). V was trimmed by 0 bases and J by 2 bases, leaving 11 bases between them. Germline values: CDR1 SGHRS, CDR2 YFSETQ. The CDR3 totals 16 residues.

The V call is TRBV6-1, the J call TRBJ1-5; 7 positions match TRBD1. V lost 2 bases and J lost 0; bases outside the gene matches: 7. CDR1 and CDR2 (germline): MNHNS, SASEGT. CDR3 length equals 17 residues. CDR3 sequence: CASSEPHRGGSNQPQHF. Written as DNA, the CDR3 is TGTGCCAGCAGTGAACCCCACAGGGGAGGTAGCAATCAGCCCCAGCATTTT.

The chain recombines TRBV11-1 with TRBJ2-2, with D uncertain. Germline V lookup: CDR1 SGHAT, CDR2 FQDESV (reference sequence). The germline V and J ends were trimmed by 3 bases and 0 bases, with 5 bases remaining between them. This CDR3 region has 14 residues. CDR3 nucleotide sequence: TGTGCCAGCAGCTTGACTTCGAACACCGGGGAGCTGTTTTTT. Encoded protein: CASSLTSNTGELFF.

This chain connects TRBV28 to TRBJ2-5, with 8 bases identical to TRBD2. This CDR3 is 16 amino acids long. Trimming removed 3 bases from V and 2 bases from J; junction bases left unmatched: 8. CDR1 and CDR2 (germline): MDHEN, SYDVKM. The CDR3 region is CASSFSGASGQETQYF. In DNA, the CDR3 is TGTGCCAGCAGTTTCTCGGGGGCTAGCGGGCAAGAGACCCAGTACTTC.

The V gene is TRBV6-5, the J gene TRBJ2-5, with no clear D. The CDR3 length is 14 residues. The V and J ends lost 5 bases and 2 bases respectively, with 12 bases between them. Germline V gives CDR1 MNHEY, CDR2 SVGAGI. Here the CDR3 reads CASSKNQNQETQYF. The CDR3 DNA sequence: TGTGCCAGCAGTAAAAACCAGAATCAAGAGACCCAGTACTTC.

This rearrangement joins TRBV19 to TRBJ2-2; tentatively, D is TRBD2 (5 bases). Germline V CDR1 and CDR2: LNHDA, SQIVND (reference sequence). V was cut by 3 bases and J by 0 bases, with 14 bases left in between. CDR3 length equals 17 residues. The CDR3 DNA reads as TGTGCCAGTAGTATCACCCAGCGGCGCGCGAACACCGGGGAGCTGTTTTTT. Residues: CASSITQRRANTGELFF.

The rearrangement uses TRBV2 and TRBJ2-2; 7 bases are a match to TRBD1. Germline assignment: CDR1 SNHLY and CDR2 FYNNEI. Trimming took 7 bases from V and 7 from J; bases not matched to a gene: 3. The CDR3 runs to 12 residues. The CDR3 DNA follows: TGTGCCAGCACTCGGGACAGCGGGGAGCTGTTTTTT. Amino acids: CASTRDSGELFF.

The rearrangement links TRBV4-2 to TRBJ1-2; D perhaps matches TRBD1 (6 bases). CDR3 size: 17 residues. V lost 0 bases and J lost 3, with 17 bases in between. The germline CDR1 and CDR2 sequences are LGHNA and YNFKEQ. Written as DNA, the CDR3 is TGTGCCAGCAGCCAAGAAGGCTGGCAGGGGATGGACTATGGCTACACCTTC. It translates to CASSQEGWQGMDYGYTF.

The rearrangement uses TRBV4-3 and TRBJ2-3, with TRBD2 matching 11 bases. Unmatched junction bases numbered 6, after V lost 1 base and J lost 0 bases. The V gene's germline CDR1 is LGHNA and CDR2 YSLEER. This CDR3 spans 18 amino acids. The CDR3 protein is CASSQGGTSGPSTDTQYF. The CDR3 DNA is TGCGCCAGCAGCCAAGGAGGGACTAGCGGCCCTAGCACAGATACGCAGTATTTT.

The J gene is TRBJ2-7, the V gene TRBV7-9; D remains ambiguous. This CDR3 is built from 10 residues. Per germline, CDR1 SEHNR and CDR2 FQNEAQ (reference sequence). Trimming stripped 8 bases from V and 10 bases from J, with 12 bases between. In DNA, the CDR3 is TGTGCCAGCGCGGAAGGCTTTCAGTACTTC. It is translated as CASAEGFQYF. Full variable domain (rest looked up from reference TRBV7-9 and TRBJ2-7): DTGVSQNPRHKITKRGQNVTFRCDPISEHNRLYWYRQTLGQGPEFLTYFQNEAQLEKSRLLSDRFSAERPKGSFSTLEIQRTEQGDSAMYLCASAEGFQYFGPGTRLTVT.

This chain links TRBV5-1 with TRBJ2-3; 12 positions match TRBD2. CDR3 size: 18 residues. The V gene's germline CDR1 is SGHRS and CDR2 YFSETQ. V gave up 4 bases and J gave up 2 bases; unmatched junction bases: 11. The CDR3 bases are TGCGCCAGCAGCGGAGGCACTAGCGGGAGGAAATACACAGATACGCAGTATTTT. Amino acids: CASSGGTSGRKYTDTQYF.

The rearrangement uses TRBV30 and TRBJ1-2, with 10 nucleotides matching TRBD1. Losses at the gene ends were 1 base for V and 2 bases for J; bases not matched to a gene: 7. CDR1 and CDR2 from the germline V gene are GTSNPN and SVGIG (reference sequence). The CDR3 loop spans 16 amino acids. The DNA of the CDR3 is TGTGCCTGGAGTGGAGGGGACAGGGGCCTAAACTATGGCTACACCTTC. The encoded protein is CAWSGGDRGLNYGYTF.

The genes are TRBV6-1 and TRBJ2-1, with a tentative D call TRBD2 (5 bases). The germline CDR1 and CDR2 sequences are MNHNS and SASEGT. Between the trimmed V and J ends, which lost 4 bases and 14 bases, there was a span of 18 bases. This CDR3 is 13 amino acids long. The CDR3: CASSVRELGGEFF. In DNA, the CDR3 is TGTGCCAGCAGTGTGAGGGAGTTAGGAGGCGAGTTCTTC.

The rearrangement links TRBV10-3 to TRBJ1-4; D is perhaps TRBD1 (5 bases). Trimming cost V 6 bases and J 3 bases, with 8 bases left between them. The germline V gene has CDR1 ENHRY and CDR2 SYGVKD. The CDR3 sequence is 13 residues long. The CDR3: CAIRGAPNEKLFF. The CDR3 DNA is TGTGCCATCAGAGGGGCCCCTAATGAAAAACTGTTTTTT.

Comments on this clone: A junction boundary mismatches the germline segment, possibly from a read error. The chain uses TRBV19 and TRBJ1-1; 10 bases are shared with TRBD1. Germline CDR1 reads LNHDA; CDR2 reads SQIVND (reference sequence). The CDR3 runs to 12 residues. CDR3 in amino acids: CASSRDRGEDFF. The DNA of the CDR3 is TGTGCCAGTAGTAGGGACAGGGGTGAAGATTTCTTT.

The V gene is TRBV18, the J gene TRBJ1-1; a possible D gene is TRBD1 (6 bases). Germline values: CDR1 KGHSH, CDR2 LQKENI. The length of the CDR3 is 13 residues. The germline V and J ends were trimmed by 6 bases and 3 bases, with 11 bases remaining between them. CDR3 residues: CASSSRGDTEAFF. The CDR3 DNA reads TGTGCCAGCTCTTCCAGGGGAGACACTGAAGCTTTCTTT.

The V call is TRBV7-2, the J call TRBJ1-1; D not certain. The CDR3 totals 14 residues. Germline CDR1 SGHTA, CDR2 FQGNSA. V lost 5 bases and J 7 bases, leaving 17 bases between the germline ends. CDR3 in amino acids: CASSPRRASLEAFF. The CDR3 region has the DNA TGTGCCAGCAGCCCCCGGAGGGCGAGCCTTGAAGCTTTCTTT.